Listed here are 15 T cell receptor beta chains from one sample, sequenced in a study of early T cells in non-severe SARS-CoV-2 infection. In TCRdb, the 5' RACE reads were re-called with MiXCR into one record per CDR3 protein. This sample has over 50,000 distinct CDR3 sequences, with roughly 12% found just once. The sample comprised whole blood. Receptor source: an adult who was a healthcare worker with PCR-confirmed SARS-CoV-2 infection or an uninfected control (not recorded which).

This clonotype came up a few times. CDR3 region: CAISADFNYGYTF. CDR3 DNA: TGTGCCATCAGTGCGGACTTTAACTATGGCTACACCTTC. This rearrangement joins TRBV10-3 to TRBJ1-2; D unclear. V lost 4 bases, J lost 1 base, and 7 bases lay in between. This CDR3 comprises 13 residues. CDR1 is ENHRY, CDR2 SYGVKD, per germline.

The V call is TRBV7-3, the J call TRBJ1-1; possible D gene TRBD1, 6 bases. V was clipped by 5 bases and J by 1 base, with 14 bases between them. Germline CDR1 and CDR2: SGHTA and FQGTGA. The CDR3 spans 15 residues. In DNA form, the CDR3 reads TGTGCCAGCAGCCAACTGGGGGCCCCGAACACTGAAGCTTTCTTT. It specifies CASSQLGAPNTEAFF.

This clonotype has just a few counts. The CDR3 coding sequence is TGTGCCAGCAGCACCGCAGCGGGGGGGTCAAGGGATGAGCAGTTCTTC. Translating it yields CASSTAAGGSRDEQFF. The rearrangement joins TRBV21-1 to TRBJ2-1; the table's D call of TRBD2 was not tested on the DNA. TRBV21-1 is deemed a pseudogene. The CDR3 totals 16 residues.

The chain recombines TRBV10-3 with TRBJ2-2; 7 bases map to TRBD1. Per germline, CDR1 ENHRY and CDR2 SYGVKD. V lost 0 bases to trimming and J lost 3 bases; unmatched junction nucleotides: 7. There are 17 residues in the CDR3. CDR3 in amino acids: CAISESFRGLYTGELFF. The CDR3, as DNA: TGTGCCATCAGTGAGTCGTTCAGGGGGTTATACACCGGGGAGCTGTTTTTT.

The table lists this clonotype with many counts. The CDR3 DNA sequence: TGTGCCAGCAGTTTTGGCGGGAGTACAGATACGCAGTATTTT. It specifies CASSFGGSTDTQYF. The genes are TRBV12-3 or TRBV12-4 and TRBJ2-3; 7 nucleotides line up with TRBD2. The J segment lost 3 bases and the V segment lost 3 bases, leaving 3 bases of the junction unmatched. The CDR3 is 14 amino acids.

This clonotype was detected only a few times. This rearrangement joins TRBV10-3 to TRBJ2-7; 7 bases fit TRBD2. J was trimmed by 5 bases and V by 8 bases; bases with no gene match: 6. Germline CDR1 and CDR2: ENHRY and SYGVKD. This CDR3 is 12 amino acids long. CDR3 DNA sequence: TGTGCCATCGGGGAGGGTGTCGACGAGCAGTACTTC. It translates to CAIGEGVDEQYF.

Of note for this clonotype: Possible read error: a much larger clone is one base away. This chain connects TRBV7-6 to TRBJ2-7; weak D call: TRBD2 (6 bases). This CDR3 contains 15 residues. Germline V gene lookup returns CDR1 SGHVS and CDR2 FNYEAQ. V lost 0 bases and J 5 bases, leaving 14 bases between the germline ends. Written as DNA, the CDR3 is TGTGCCAGCAGCTTAGCTCGTGCGGGAAGGGACGAGCAGTACTTC. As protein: CASSLARAGRDEQYF.

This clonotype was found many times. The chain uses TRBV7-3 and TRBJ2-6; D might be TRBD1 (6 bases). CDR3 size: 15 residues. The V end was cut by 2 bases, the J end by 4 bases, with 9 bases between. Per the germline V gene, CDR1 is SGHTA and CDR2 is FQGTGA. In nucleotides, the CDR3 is TGTGCCAGCAGCTTATTGGGGACAGGGGCCAACGTCCTGACTTTC. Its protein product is CASSLLGTGANVLTF.

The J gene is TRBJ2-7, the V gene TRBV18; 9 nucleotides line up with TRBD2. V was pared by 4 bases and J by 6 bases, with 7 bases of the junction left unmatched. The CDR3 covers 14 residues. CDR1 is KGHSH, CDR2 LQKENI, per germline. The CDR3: CASSRAGGQGEQYF. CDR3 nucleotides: TGTGCCAGCTCACGCGCGGGAGGGCAGGGCGAGCAGTACTTC. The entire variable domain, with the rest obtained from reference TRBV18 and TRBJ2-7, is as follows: NAGVMQNPRHLVRRRGQEARLRCSPMKGHSHVYWYRQLPEEGLKFMVYLQKENIIDESGMPKERFSAEFPKEGPSILRIQQVVRGDSAAYFCASSRAGGQGEQYFGPGTRLTVT.

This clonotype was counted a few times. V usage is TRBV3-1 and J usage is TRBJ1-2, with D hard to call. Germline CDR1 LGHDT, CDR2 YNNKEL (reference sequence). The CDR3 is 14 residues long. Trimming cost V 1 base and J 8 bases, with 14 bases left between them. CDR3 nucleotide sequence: TGTGCCAGCAGCCAAGTCCCGGGGATCGGAGGCTACACCTTC. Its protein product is CASSQVPGIGGYTF. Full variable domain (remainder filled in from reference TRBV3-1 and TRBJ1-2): DTAVSQTPKYLVTQMGNDKSIKCEQNLGHDTMYWYKQDSKKFLKIMFSYNNKELIINETVPNRFSPKSPDKAHLNLHINSLELGDSAVYFCASSQVPGIGGYTFGSGTRLTVV.

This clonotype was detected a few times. CDR3 region: CASSLQVSNYGYTF. The DNA for the CDR3 is TGTGCCAGCAGTTTACAGGTGTCTAACTATGGCTACACCTTC. The V gene is TRBV28, the J gene TRBJ1-2; D is unclear. In germline, CDR1 is MDHEN, CDR2 SYDVKM. Trimming shortened V by 2 bases and J by 0 bases, and 7 bases separated the two germline ends. The CDR3 runs 14 residues.

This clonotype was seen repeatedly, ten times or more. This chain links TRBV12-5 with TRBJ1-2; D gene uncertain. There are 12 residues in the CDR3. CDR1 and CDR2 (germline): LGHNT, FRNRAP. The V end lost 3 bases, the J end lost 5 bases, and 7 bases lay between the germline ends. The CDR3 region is CASGLGFYGYTF. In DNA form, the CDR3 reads TGTGCTAGTGGTTTAGGTTTTTATGGCTACACCTTC.

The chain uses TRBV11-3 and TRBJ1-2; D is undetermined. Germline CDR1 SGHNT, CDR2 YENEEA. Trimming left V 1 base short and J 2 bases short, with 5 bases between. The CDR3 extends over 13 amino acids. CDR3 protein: CASSLGQNYGYTF. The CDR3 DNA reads TGTGCCAGCAGCTTAGGGCAGAACTATGGCTACACCTTC. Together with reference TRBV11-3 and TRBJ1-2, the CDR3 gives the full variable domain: EAGVVQSPRYKIIEKKQPVAFWCNPISGHNTLYWYLQNLGQGPELLIRYENEEAVDDSQLPKDRFSAERLKGVDSTLKIQPAELGDSAVYLCASSLGQNYGYTFGSGTRLTVV.

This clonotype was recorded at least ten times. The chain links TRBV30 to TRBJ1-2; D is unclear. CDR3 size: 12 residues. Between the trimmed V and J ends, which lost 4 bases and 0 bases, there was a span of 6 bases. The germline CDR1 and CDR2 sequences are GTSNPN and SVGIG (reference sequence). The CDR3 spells CAWNPANYGYTF. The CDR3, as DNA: TGTGCCTGGAATCCAGCTAACTATGGCTACACCTTC.

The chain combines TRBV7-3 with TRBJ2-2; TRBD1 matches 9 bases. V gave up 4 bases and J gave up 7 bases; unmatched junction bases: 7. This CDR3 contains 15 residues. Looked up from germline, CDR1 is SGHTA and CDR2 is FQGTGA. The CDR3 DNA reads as TGTGCCAGCAGCTCTTCCGGGACAGGGAACGGGGAGCTGTTTTTT. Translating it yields CASSSSGTGNGELFF.